This TCR beta chain was retrieved from a study of OX40 agonist ivuxolimab in advanced cancers. Regarding the study as a whole: Relative to CD4+ cells, CD8+ T cells on average had more expanded clones. The authors also found low normalized T-cell clonal expansion in some nonresponders.

Libraries were prepared by immunoSEQ multiplex PCR; TCRdb keeps only in-frame clonotypes and omits some of them. The table records 55,000 to 60,000 clones, about 81% of them present only once. Germline CDR1 is MNHEY and CDR2 is SVGAGI. V was trimmed by 2 bases and J by 2 bases, leaving 9 bases between them. CDR3 size: 14 residues. In regard to this clone: The antigen remains undetermined.

The chain joins TRBV6-5 to TRBJ1-2; D gene unclear. This material consisted of CD4+ or CD8+ T cells sorted from blood, taken in a trial of the OX40 agonist ivuxolimab. This receptor was identified in an adult with an advanced solid tumor such as melanoma, head and neck, liver or kidney cancer. The CDR3 nucleotides are TGTGCCAGCAGTTACATTGGAACCAACTATGGCTACACCTTC. Translated: CASSYIGTNYGYTF.